The 29 T cell receptor beta chains reported below all come from one sample, sequenced in a study of blood T cell repertoires in COVID-19 (dated by TCRdb to 2020 to 2021). The library relied on the immunoSEQ multiplex PCR assay. Entries here come from immuneACCESS through TCRdb and include only in-frame sequences with V and J called. Some clones fail to appear in such tables; in the studies checked, an unresolved V gene covers under half of the shortfall, and the cause of the remainder is unknown. Within this sample are about 520,000 clones, with 70% to 90% of them counted one time only. Clones ranked in the top ten supply approximately 2.9% of the sample. Sample: peripheral blood. Source of these receptors: a human donor in a cohort sampled during active COVID-19.

The chain is built from TRBV12-5 and TRBJ1-1, with D perhaps matching TRBD1 (6 bases). Germline assignment: CDR1 LGHNT and CDR2 FRNRAP. This CDR3 spans 15 amino acids. V was clipped by 5 bases and J by 4 bases, with 17 bases between them. CDR3 bases: TGTGCTAGTGGTCCTTCAAGGGGGTATTCCACTGAAGCTTTCTTT. It encodes CASGPSRGYSTEAFF.

V usage is TRBV4-3 and J usage is TRBJ2-7; D not resolved. Germline-derived CDR1 and CDR2 are LGHNA and YSLEER. There are 14 residues in the CDR3. V was shortened by 0 bases and J by 3 bases, with 9 bases between the two germline ends. The CDR3 loop reads CASSQDTDYYEQYF. The CDR3 DNA is TGCGCCAGCAGCCAAGATACAGATTACTACGAGCAGTACTTC.

The chain recombines TRBV4-1 with TRBJ2-3; possible D gene TRBD2, 6 bases. Trimming took off 0 bases at V and 5 bases at J, with 18 bases between the two ends. Germline V gives CDR1 MGHRA, CDR2 YSYEKL. The CDR3 totals 17 residues. The CDR3 DNA reads as TGCGCCAGCAGCCAAGATCTGGGGACTGGGGCGAGAGATACGCAGTATTTT. Translation gives CASSQDLGTGARDTQYF.

V is TRBV28 and J is TRBJ2-3; 14 bases map to TRBD2. Per germline, CDR1 MDHEN and CDR2 SYDVKM. The CDR3 spans 16 residues. The trim removed 5 bases at V and 3 bases at J, leaving 4 bases unmatched. The CDR3 sequence is CASSTRLAGGTDTQYF. The CDR3 DNA is TGTGCCAGCAGTACACGACTAGCGGGAGGGACAGATACGCAGTATTTT.

This chain links TRBV10-1 with TRBJ2-1; 9 nucleotides agree with TRBD1. The CDR3 extends over 16 amino acids. J gave up 0 bases and V 6 bases, and 6 bases lay outside the gene matches. Per germline, CDR1 WNHNN and CDR2 SYGVQD (reference sequence). The CDR3: CASSETTGGSYNEQFF. The CDR3 region has the DNA TGCGCCAGCAGCGAAACGACAGGGGGCTCCTACAATGAGCAGTTCTTC.

The chain joins TRBV30 to TRBJ1-2, with D perhaps matching TRBD1 (5 bases). Germline V CDR1 and CDR2: GTSNPN, SVGIG (reference sequence). This CDR3 spans 11 amino acids. CDR3 in amino acids: CAMRGTRGYTF. CDR3 nucleotides: TGTGCAATGCGAGGGACTCGGGGCTACACCTTC.

This chain joins TRBV2 and TRBJ1-2; the match to TRBD1 covers 8 bases. Trimming took 5 bases from V and 5 from J; bases not matched to a gene: 10. The length of the CDR3 is 15 residues. Germline CDR1 SNHLY, CDR2 FYNNEI. The CDR3 bases are TGTGCCAGCAGTACCCTCGGGACAGGCGGGTATGGCTACACCTTC. This codes for CASSTLGTGGYGYTF. Full variable domain (rest looked up from reference TRBV2 and TRBJ1-2): EPEVTQTPSHQVTQMGQEVILRCVPISNHLYFYWYRQILGQKVEFLVSFYNNEISEKSEIFDDQFSVERPDGSNFTLKIRSTKLEDSAMYFCASSTLGTGGYGYTFGSGTRLTVV.

The chain carries TRBV11-2 and TRBJ2-7; 8 bases agree with TRBD2. CDR1 and CDR2 (germline): SGHAT, FQNNGV. J lost 4 bases, V lost 2 bases, and 7 bases had no gene match. The CDR3 is 15 amino acids. The CDR3 region is CASSLQVAGPYEQYF. Written as DNA, the CDR3 is TGTGCCAGCAGCTTACAAGTAGCGGGACCTTACGAGCAGTACTTC. The whole variable domain, filled in from reference TRBV11-2 and TRBJ2-7, reads EAGVAQSPRYKIIEKRQSVAFWCNPISGHATLYWYQQILGQGPKLLIQFQNNGVVDDSQLPKDRFSAERLKGVDSTLKIQPAKLEDSAVYLCASSLQVAGPYEQYFGPGTRLTVT.

This clone was observed a single time. The chain is built from TRBV20-1 and TRBJ1-5; 8 bases map to TRBD1. Per germline, CDR1 DFQATT and CDR2 SNEGSKA (reference sequence). The CDR3 is made up of 16 amino acids. V was pared by 3 bases and J by 5 bases, with 12 bases of the junction left unmatched. The CDR3 DNA sequence: TGCAGTGCTAGTCAAAGGTTGGGACAGGTCCATCAGCCCCAGCATTTT. Translating it yields CSASQRLGQVHQPQHF.

The V call is TRBV6-5, the J call TRBJ1-6; D call uncertain. This CDR3 has 14 amino acids. Germline lookup yields CDR1 MNHEY and CDR2 SVGAGI. V was shortened by 2 bases and J by 9 bases, with 11 bases between the two germline ends. CDR3 nucleotide sequence: TGTGCCAGCAGTTACGGAGGGAAGGGTTCACCCCTCCACTTT. Translation: CASSYGGKGSPLHF.

The chain combines TRBV4-2 with TRBJ2-3; D gene unclear. CDR3 length equals 14 residues. Trimming removed 2 bases at V and 2 bases at J, with 8 bases between. The germline V gene has CDR1 LGHNA and CDR2 YNFKEQ. Written as DNA, the CDR3 is TGTGCCAGCAGCCAACCCCAGTCCACAGATACGCAGTATTTT. It specifies CASSQPQSTDTQYF.

Comment on this clone: A junction boundary mismatches the germline segment, possibly from a read error. The gene calls are TRBV29-1 and TRBJ2-1; 7 bases line up with TRBD2. CDR1 is SQVTM, CDR2 ANQGSEA, per germline. The CDR3 covers 13 residues. This CDR3 reads CSIRDYSFNEQFF. CDR3 DNA: TGCAGCATCCGGGACTACTCCTTCAATGAGCAGTTCTTC.

The V gene is TRBV3-1 (or the pseudogene TRBV3-2), the J gene TRBJ1-1; possibly TRBD1 for D (5 bases). V lost 0 bases, J lost 4 bases, and 12 bases lay in between. Germline CDR1 LGHDT, CDR2 YNNKEL (reference sequence). This CDR3 is 15 amino acids long. The CDR3 sequence is CASSQDMVGGTEAFF. CDR3 bases: TGTGCCAGCAGCCAAGATATGGTGGGGGGCACTGAAGCTTTCTTT.

V gene TRBV5-1 combines with J gene TRBJ1-4; a possible D gene is TRBD1 (5 bases). Germline CDR1 SGHRS, CDR2 YFSETQ. Trimming took off 0 bases at V and 5 bases at J, with 14 bases between the two ends. This CDR3 contains 16 residues. DNA of the CDR3: TGCGCCAGCAGCTTGGGGAATGGGGCAGAAAATGAAAAACTGTTTTTT. Its translation is CASSLGNGAENEKLFF.

The CDR3 DNA is TGTGCCACCACCGAGTGGAGCTCCTATAATTCACCCCTCCACTTT. It is translated as CATTEWSSYNSPLHF. The chain couples TRBV19 to TRBJ1-6; D unclear. The CDR3 covers 15 residues. Germline CDR1 reads LNHDA; CDR2 reads SQIVND (reference sequence). V lost 10 bases, J lost 0 bases, and 13 bases lay in between.

The chain has TRBV5-1 and TRBJ2-1, with TRBD2 matching over 11 bases. V dropped 0 bases and J dropped 8; count of bases not matched to a gene: 7. CDR1 is SGHRS, CDR2 YFSETQ, per germline. The CDR3 consists of 16 residues. The CDR3 here is CASSLALVTSGDEQFF. CDR3 sequence (DNA): TGCGCCAGCAGCTTGGCTTTGGTGACTAGCGGGGATGAGCAGTTCTTC.

This clone occurred many times. The chain joins TRBV12-5 to TRBJ2-7, with D possibly matching TRBD2 (6 bases). Trimming pared 3 bases from V and 0 bases from J, leaving 12 bases between. The CDR3 loop spans 15 amino acids. Germline CDR1 reads LGHNT; CDR2 reads FRNRAP. The CDR3 DNA is TGTGCTAGTGGTTTTAGCGGATCCCTCTCCTACGAGCAGTACTTC. This encodes CASGFSGSLSYEQYF.

The chain links TRBV7-3 to TRBJ2-1, with 15 bases lining up with TRBD2. The V gene end was trimmed by 4 bases and the J gene end by 0 bases; junction bases not matched to a gene: 10. CDR3 length: 20 residues. In germline, CDR1 is SGHTA, CDR2 FQGTGA. The CDR3 DNA reads as TGTGCCAGCAGCTCCCGGACTAGCGGGAGGGCGCGAAGCTCCTACAATGAGCAGTTCTTC. It is translated as CASSSRTSGRARSSYNEQFF.

J is TRBJ2-1 and V is TRBV18; 7 nucleotides align to TRBD2. The CDR3 has 16 amino acids. The V gene's germline CDR1 is KGHSH and CDR2 LQKENI. Germline trimming cut 0 bases from V and 4 bases from J; bases unmatched to any gene: 6. In nucleotides, the CDR3 is TGTGCCAGCTCACCACCGTCCCGGGGGGTTTACAATGAGCAGTTCTTC. It is translated as CASSPPSRGVYNEQFF.

A few counts support this clone. The gene calls are TRBV19 and TRBJ1-5; D is uncertain. V was pared by 6 bases and J by 2 bases, with 17 bases between. The CDR3 has 16 residues. CDR1 is LNHDA and CDR2 is SQIVND in the germline V gene (reference sequence). CDR3 in amino acids: CASRPHYPSGNQPQHF. CDR3 bases: TGTGCCAGTAGGCCCCATTATCCCTCGGGCAATCAGCCCCAGCATTTT.

The gene calls are TRBV6-5 and TRBJ1-1, with 7 bases aligning to TRBD1. After removal of 6 bases from V and 5 bases from J, the junction contained 9 bases not matched to a gene. Germline-derived CDR1 and CDR2 are MNHEY and SVGAGI. CDR3 length equals 14 residues. CDR3 coding DNA: TGTGCCAGCAGATCCTGGGACAGCAGAACTGAAGCTTTCTTT. Protein: CASRSWDSRTEAFF.

The rearrangement joins TRBV25-1 to TRBJ1-4; a weak D match, TRBD1 (5 bases). The ends were cut back, 0 bases at V and 8 bases at J, with 10 bases in the middle. From germline, CDR1 is MGHDK and CDR2 SYGVNS. The CDR3 length is 14 residues. The CDR3 region has the DNA TGTGCCAGCAGTGAATACAGGGCGAGCGAAAAACTGTTTTTT. Amino acid sequence: CASSEYRASEKLFF.

The chain links TRBV28 to TRBJ1-4, with D perhaps matching TRBD1 (5 bases). The CDR3 spans 17 residues. Germline loops: CDR1 MDHEN, CDR2 SYDVKM. The V and J ends lost 3 bases and 6 bases respectively, with 20 bases between them. CDR3 loop: CASSLGGDRGRYEKLFF. CDR3 DNA sequence: TGTGCCAGCAGTTTGGGCGGGGATCGGGGCCGGTATGAAAAACTGTTTTTT.

The CDR3 DNA is TGTGCCAGCAGCCCGAGGACAGGGGTTGAAAAACTGTTTTTT. Translation: CASSPRTGVEKLFF. This rearrangement joins TRBV3-1 (or the pseudogene TRBV3-2) to TRBJ1-4, with 9 positions matching TRBD1. The germline gives CDR1 LGHDT, CDR2 YNNKEL (reference sequence). This CDR3 has 14 amino acids. The V and J ends lost 4 bases and 7 bases, in that order; junction bases with no gene match: 4.

The gene calls are TRBV7-9 and TRBJ2-3; perhaps TRBD2 as D (6 bases). Germline V gene lookup returns CDR1 SEHNR and CDR2 FQNEAQ (reference sequence). This CDR3 comprises 16 residues. The V and J ends lost 5 bases and 0 bases respectively, with 15 bases between them. The CDR3 reads CASSLPVAASTDTQYF. In nucleotides, the CDR3 is TGTGCCAGCAGCCTCCCAGTAGCGGCTAGCACAGATACGCAGTATTTT.

The rearrangement links TRBV5-5 to TRBJ1-6, with 8 bases aligning to TRBD1. Per the germline V gene, CDR1 is SGHKS and CDR2 is YYEKEE (reference sequence). There are 14 residues in the CDR3. Trimming removed 4 bases from V and 8 bases from J; junction bases left unmatched: 5. CDR3 DNA: TGTGCCAGCAGCGTGTTGGACAGGGATTCACCCCTCCACTTT. Protein product: CASSVLDRDSPLHF.

The chain employs TRBV18 and TRBJ1-5, with 7 bases that match TRBD1. Trimming took 3 bases from V and 5 from J; bases not matched to a gene: 4. The CDR3 spans 14 residues. Germline loops: CDR1 KGHSH, CDR2 LQKENI. The CDR3 bases are TGTGCCAGCTCACCTGCAGGGGGAGATCAGCCCCAGCATTTT. Protein sequence: CASSPAGGDQPQHF.

The J gene is TRBJ1-5, the V gene TRBV21-1; the D call in the table, TRBD1, was not verified against the DNA. TRBV21-1 is given as a pseudogene. The CDR3 is 13 residues long. The CDR3 loop is CASSKTVNQPQHF. The DNA for the CDR3 is TGTGCCAGCAGCAAAACAGTAAATCAGCCCCAGCATTTT.

To note about this clone: A junction boundary mismatches the germline segment, possibly from a read error. The same CDR3 arises from other DNA sequences in this sample as well. The chain links TRBV27 to TRBJ2-2, with TRBD1 identical over 9 bases. The CDR3 is 18 residues long. Germline V gene data show CDR1 as MNHEY and CDR2 as SMNVEV (reference sequence). CDR3 sequence reads: CASSYPPGQGFRTGELFF. In nucleotides, the CDR3 is TGTGCCAGCAGTTACCCACCGGGACAGGGATTTAGGACCGGGGAGCTATTTTTT.